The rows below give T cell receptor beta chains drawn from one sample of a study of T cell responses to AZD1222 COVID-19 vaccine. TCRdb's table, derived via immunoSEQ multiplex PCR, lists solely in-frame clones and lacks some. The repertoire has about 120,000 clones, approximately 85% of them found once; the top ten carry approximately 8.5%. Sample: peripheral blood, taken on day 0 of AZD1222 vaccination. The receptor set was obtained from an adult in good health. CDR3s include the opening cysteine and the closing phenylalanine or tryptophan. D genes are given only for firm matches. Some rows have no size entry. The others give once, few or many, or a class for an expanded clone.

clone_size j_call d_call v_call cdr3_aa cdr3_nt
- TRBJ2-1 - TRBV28 CASSLNNEQFF TGTGCCAGCAGTTTGAACAATGAGCAGTTCTTC
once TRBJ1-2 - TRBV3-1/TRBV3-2 CASSRSRSGYTF TGTGCCAGCAGCCGATCCCGATCTGGCTACACCTTC
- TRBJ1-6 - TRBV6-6 CASSRLDRGRPGNSPLHF TGTGCCAGCAGTCGATTAGATCGGGGGCGCCCAGGGAATTCACCCCTCCACTTT
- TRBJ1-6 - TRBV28 CASGKGDGIYSPLHF TGTGCCAGCGGTAAAGGGGACGGAATTTATTCACCCCTCCACTTT
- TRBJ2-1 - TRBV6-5 CASSYGVGRQFF TGTGCCAGCAGCTACGGTGTTGGCCGGCAGTTCTTC
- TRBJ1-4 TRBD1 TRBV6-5 CASSLDRGVEKLFF TGTGCCAGCAGCCTGGACAGGGGAGTTGAAAAACTGTTTTTT
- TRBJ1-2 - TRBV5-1 CASSFNKENRLYGYTF TGCGCCAGCAGCTTTAATAAAGAGAACCGGCTCTATGGCTACACCTTC
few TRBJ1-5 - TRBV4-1 CASSQRSVLRGESNQPQHF TGCGCCAGCAGCCAACGGTCTGTCTTAAGGGGAGAAAGCAATCAGCCCCAGCATTTT
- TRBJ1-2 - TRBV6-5 CASSSYGGDYGYTF TGTGCCAGCAGTTCCTACGGGGGCGACTATGGCTACACCTTC
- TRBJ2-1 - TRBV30 CAWRQGNEQFF TGTGCCTGGCGGCAGGGAAATGAGCAGTTCTTC
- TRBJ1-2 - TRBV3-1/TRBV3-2 CASSQRGTHRALYGYTF TGTGCCAGCAGCCAGAGGGGTACTCACAGGGCCCTCTATGGCTACACCTTC
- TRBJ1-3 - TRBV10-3 CAINQGSVTGNTIYF TGTGCCATCAATCAGGGCTCGGTTACTGGAAACACCATATATTTT
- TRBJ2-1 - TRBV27 CASSLAQRSSYNEQFF TGTGCCAGCAGTTTAGCACAGCGCAGCTCCTACAATGAGCAGTTCTTC
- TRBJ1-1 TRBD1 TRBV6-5 CASSKGQGDTEAFF TGTGCCAGCAGTAAGGGACAGGGGGACACTGAAGCTTTCTTT
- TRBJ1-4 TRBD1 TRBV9 CASSPSRGSGEKLFF TGTGCCAGCAGCCCCTCCAGGGGGAGTGGTGAAAAACTGTTTTTT
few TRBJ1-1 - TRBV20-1 CSASSSNTEAFF TGCAGTGCTAGTTCCAGTAACACTGAAGCTTTCTTT
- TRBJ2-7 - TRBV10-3 CAIKMTDTSYEQYF TGTGCCATCAAGATGACAGACACCTCCTACGAGCAGTACTTC
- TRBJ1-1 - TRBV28 CASSLGGGRGTEAFF TGTGCCAGCAGTTTGGGCGGGGGACGAGGAACTGAAGCTTTCTTT
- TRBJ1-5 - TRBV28 CASSRGFGNQPQHF TGTGCCAGCAGTCGGGGGTTTGGCAATCAGCCCCAGCATTTT
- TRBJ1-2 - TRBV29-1 CSVAEGQTYGYTF TGCAGCGTTGCCGAGGGGCAGACATATGGCTACACCTTC
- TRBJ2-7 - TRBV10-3 CAIRRGSYEQYF TGTGCCATCAGACGGGGCTCCTACGAGCAGTACTTC
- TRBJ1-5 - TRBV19 CASSWADNQPQHF TGTGCCAGTTCATGGGCAGATAATCAGCCCCAGCATTTT
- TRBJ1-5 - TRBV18 CASSPQGTGNQPQHF TGTGCCAGCTCACCACAAGGAACAGGCAATCAGCCCCAGCATTTT
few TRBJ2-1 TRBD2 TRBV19 CASSRSSGKNFYNEQFF TGTGCCAGTAGTAGGTCTAGCGGGAAAAATTTCTACAATGAGCAGTTCTTC
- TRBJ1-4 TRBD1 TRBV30 CAWGTQGGSEKLFF TGTGCCTGGGGGACGCAGGGGGGATCCGAAAAACTGTTTTTT
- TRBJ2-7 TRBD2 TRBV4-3 CASSQVGGRTSGALVGEQYF TGCGCCAGCAGCCAAGTAGGGGGAAGGACTAGCGGGGCCCTGGTTGGCGAGCAGTACTTC
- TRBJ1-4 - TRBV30 CAWSFGARPGKLFF TGTGCCTGGAGTTTCGGCGCCAGGCCTGGAAAACTGTTTTTT
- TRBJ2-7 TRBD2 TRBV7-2 CASSFNPGLVYSEQYF TGTGCCAGCAGCTTTAACCCGGGACTAGTGTATAGCGAGCAGTACTTC
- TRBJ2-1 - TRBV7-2 CASSPSPVNEQFF TGTGCCAGCAGCCCATCCCCAGTCAATGAGCAGTTCTTC
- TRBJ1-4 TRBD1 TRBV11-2 CASSPGTGNEKLFF TGTGCCAGCAGCCCCGGGACAGGGAATGAAAAACTGTTTTTT
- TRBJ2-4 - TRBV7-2 CASRQGWGSLSNIQYF TGTGCCAGCAGACAAGGGTGGGGTTCCCTTTCAAACATTCAGTACTTC
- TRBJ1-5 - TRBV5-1 CASSQIVGQPQHF TGCGCCAGCAGCCAAATAGTCGGTCAGCCCCAGCATTTT
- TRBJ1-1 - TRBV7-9 CASSLLAVNTEAFF TGTGCCAGCAGCTTATTGGCAGTGAACACTGAAGCTTTCTTT
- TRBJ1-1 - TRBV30 CAWSLLRMNTEAFF TGTGCCTGGAGTCTCCTGAGGATGAACACTGAAGCTTTCTTT
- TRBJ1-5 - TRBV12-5 CASGLRGGSGYSNQPQHF TGTGCTAGTGGTTTGAGAGGGGGGTCGGGGTATAGCAATCAGCCCCAGCATTTT
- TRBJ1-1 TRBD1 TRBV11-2 CASSPRTGVTEAFF TGTGCCAGCAGTCCTCGGACAGGGGTCACTGAAGCTTTCTTT
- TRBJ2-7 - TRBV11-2 CASSLGYFSYEQYF TGTGCCAGCAGCCTAGGATACTTCTCCTACGAGCAGTACTTC
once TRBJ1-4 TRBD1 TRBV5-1 CASSLGTGATNEKLFF TGCGCCAGCAGCTTGGGGACAGGGGCAACTAATGAAAAACTGTTTTTT
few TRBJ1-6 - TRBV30 CAWTAKGKHF TGTGCCTGGACAGCCAAGGGTAAACACTTT
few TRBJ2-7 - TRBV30 CAWSVLDSWPPSYEQYF TGTGCCTGGAGTGTACTGGACAGTTGGCCACCCTCCTACGAGCAGTACTTC
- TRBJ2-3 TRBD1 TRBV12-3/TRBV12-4 CASSLDRESGYF TGTGCCAGCAGCCTTGACAGGGAGAGTGGGTATTTT
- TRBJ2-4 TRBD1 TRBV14 CASSQMSYGDSLAKNIQYF TGTGCCAGCAGCCAAATGTCGTATGGGGACAGCCTAGCCAAAAACATTCAGTACTTC
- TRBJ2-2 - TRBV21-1 CASSKFPGAPNTGELFF TGTGCCAGCAGCAAATTTCCAGGGGCCCCGAACACCGGGGAGCTGTTTTTT
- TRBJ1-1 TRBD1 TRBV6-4 CASRGQGWDTEAFF TGTGCCAGCAGGGGACAGGGTTGGGACACTGAAGCTTTCTTT
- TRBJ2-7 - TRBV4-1 CASSQETEQYF TGCGCCAGCAGCCAAGAAACCGAGCAGTACTTC
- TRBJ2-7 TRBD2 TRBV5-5 CASSQTGLSPYEQYF TGTGCCAGCAGCCAGACGGGACTATCCCCCTACGAGCAGTACTTC
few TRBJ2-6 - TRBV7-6 CASTSGVSGANVLTF TGTGCCAGCACCTCGGGAGTTTCTGGGGCCAACGTCCTGACTTTC
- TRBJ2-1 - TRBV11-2 CASTNWGRGHNEQFF TGTGCCAGCACCAATTGGGGCAGGGGACACAATGAGCAGTTCTTC
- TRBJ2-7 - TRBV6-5 CASSYSPGELLEQYF TGTGCCAGCAGTTACTCCCCGGGGGAGCTGCTCGAGCAGTACTTC